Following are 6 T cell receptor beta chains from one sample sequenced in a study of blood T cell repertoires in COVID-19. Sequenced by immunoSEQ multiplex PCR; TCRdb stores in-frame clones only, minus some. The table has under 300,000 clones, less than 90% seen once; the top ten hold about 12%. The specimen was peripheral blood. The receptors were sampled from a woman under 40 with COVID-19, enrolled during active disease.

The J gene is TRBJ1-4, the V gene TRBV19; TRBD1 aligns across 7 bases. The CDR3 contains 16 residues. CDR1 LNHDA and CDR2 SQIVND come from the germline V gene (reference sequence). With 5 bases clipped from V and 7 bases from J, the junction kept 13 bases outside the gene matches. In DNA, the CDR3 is TGTGCCAGTAGTGGGCACTCACAGGGGTGGCGTGAAAAACTGTTTTTT. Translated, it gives CASSGHSQGWREKLFF.

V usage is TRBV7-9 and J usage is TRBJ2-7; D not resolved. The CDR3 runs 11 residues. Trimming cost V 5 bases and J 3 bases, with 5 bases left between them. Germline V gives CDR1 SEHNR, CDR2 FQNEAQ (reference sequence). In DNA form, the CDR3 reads TGTGCCAGCAGCCATTTCTACGAGCAGTACTTC. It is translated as CASSHFYEQYF.

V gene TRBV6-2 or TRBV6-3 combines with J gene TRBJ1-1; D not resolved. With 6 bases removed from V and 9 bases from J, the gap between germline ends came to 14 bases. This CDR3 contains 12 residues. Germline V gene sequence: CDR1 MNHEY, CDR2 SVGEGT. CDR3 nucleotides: TGTGCCAGCAGCCACCCCGGGATTCAAGCTTTCTTT. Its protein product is CASSHPGIQAFF.

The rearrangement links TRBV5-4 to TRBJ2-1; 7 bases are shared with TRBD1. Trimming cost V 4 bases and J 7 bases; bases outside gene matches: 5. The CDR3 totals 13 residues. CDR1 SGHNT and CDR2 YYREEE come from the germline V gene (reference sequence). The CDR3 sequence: CASSQGTENEQFF. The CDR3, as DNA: TGTGCCAGCAGCCAGGGGACAGAGAATGAGCAGTTCTTC.

The CDR3 DNA reads TGTGCCAGCAGCAGAGATGGGGGCGCGGACACTGAAGCTTTCTTT. As protein: CASSRDGGADTEAFF. This chain uses TRBV4-2 with TRBJ1-1; TRBD1 might be the D (6 bases). V was clipped by 5 bases and J by 3 bases, with 16 bases between them. The CDR3 contains 15 residues. Germline V gene sequence: CDR1 LGHNA, CDR2 YNFKEQ.

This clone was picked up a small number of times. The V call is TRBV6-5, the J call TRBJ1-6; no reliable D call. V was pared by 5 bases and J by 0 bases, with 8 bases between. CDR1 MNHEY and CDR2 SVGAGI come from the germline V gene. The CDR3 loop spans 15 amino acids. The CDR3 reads CASSQQSSYNSPLHF. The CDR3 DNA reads TGTGCCAGCAGTCAACAAAGCTCCTATAATTCACCCCTCCACTTT.